This section outlines one T cell receptor (beta chain) sequence together with its context. Its specificity is unknown. Time point defined: cycle 4 day 1 (C4D1), after 5 to 7 weeks of nivolumab. Brentuximab vedotin exposure varied among the patients, all of whom had relapsed after autologous stem cell transplantation. Researchers used magnetic negative selection to pull out pure CD4+ T cells from thawed PBMCs. The sample originates from a study of PD-1 blockade in classical Hodgkin lymphoma. At the level of the study: Patients were given intravenous nivolumab, 3 mg/kg, every 2 weeks.

Method: immunoSEQ multiplex PCR; TCRdb's copy keeps in-frame clones and lacks some. Of about 21,000 clones in the sample, around 74% were seen once. Study-wide findings and caveats: Newly diagnosed patients reportedly had lower baseline TCR diversity than healthy donors.

Trimming cost V 4 bases and J 1 base, with 16 bases left between them. CDR3 length: 16 amino acids. Per the germline V gene, CDR1 is LNHDA and CDR2 is SQIVND (reference sequence). The TCR originated in a human donor with classical Hodgkin lymphoma. The sample in question was CD4+ T cells from blood, obtained before the fourth cycle of nivolumab. The V gene is TRBV19, the J gene TRBJ1-1, with a possible D match to TRBD1 (5 bases). The CDR3 DNA reads TGTGCCAGTAGTAGGGGGGACTGGGGCCGGAACACTGAAGCTTTCTTT. It is translated as CASSRGDWGRNTEAFF.